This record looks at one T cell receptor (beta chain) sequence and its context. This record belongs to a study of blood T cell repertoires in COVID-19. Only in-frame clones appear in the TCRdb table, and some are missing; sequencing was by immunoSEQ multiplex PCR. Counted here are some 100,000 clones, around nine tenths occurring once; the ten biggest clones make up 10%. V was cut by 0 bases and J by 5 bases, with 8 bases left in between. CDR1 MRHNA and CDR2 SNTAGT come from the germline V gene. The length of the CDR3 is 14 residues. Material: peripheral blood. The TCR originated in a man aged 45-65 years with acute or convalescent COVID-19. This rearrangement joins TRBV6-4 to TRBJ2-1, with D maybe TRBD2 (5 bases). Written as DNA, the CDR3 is TGTGCCAGCAGTGACTCGTCCGGGAACAATGAGCAGTTCTTC. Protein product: CASSDSSGNNEQFF.